In its sample, the clone carrying this TCR beta chain was seen a few times. Its specificity is not known. This sample was taken from a study of blood T cells in healthy people across ages. Study observations and caveats: Naive and antigen-experienced cells were not separated, limiting conclusive comparison. TCR beta diversity per million T cells fell roughly linearly with age.

Next came a second PCR, run for about 6 to 11 cycles, which used a sample-barcoded 5' primer along with a J-beta primer mix. Each cDNA molecule was tagged by a template-switch adaptor with 12 random nucleotides. Using its own MiXCR run on the 5' RACE reads, TCRdb lists one record per CDR3 protein. The profile covers roughly 1,500,000 distinct CDR3 sequences, with 40% to 50% appearing a single time and under 8% taken by the ten largest. Every donor gave approximately 10 milliliters of peripheral blood. The germline V and J ends were trimmed by 5 bases and 5 bases, with 16 bases remaining between them. This CDR3 has 14 amino acids. CDR1 and CDR2 (germline): SGHRS, YFSETQ.

The specimen was blood. J is TRBJ2-5 and V is TRBV5-1; possible D gene TRBD2, 6 bases. The source is a woman in her late teens or twenties in good health. The CDR3 protein is CASRTGGESETQYF. CDR3 DNA sequence: TGCGCCAGCAGAACTGGCGGGGAAAGTGAGACCCAGTACTTC. Based on the CDR3 plus reference TRBV5-1 and TRBJ2-5, the full variable domain is KAGVTQTPRYLIKTRGQQVTLSCSPISGHRSVSWYQQTPGQGLQFLFEYFSETQRNKGNFPGRFSGRQFSNSRSEMNVSTLELGDSALYLCASRTGGESETQYFGPGTRLLVL.